This TCR beta chain was retrieved from a study of cytomegalovirus exposure and HLA in healthy donors. The germline CDR1 and CDR2 sequences are ENHRY and SYGVKD. This CDR3 contains 14 residues. Trimming shortened V by 4 bases and J by 1 base, and 10 bases separated the two germline ends. A multiplex PCR was run with 60 Vbeta primers and 13 Jbeta primers. Assay: immunoSEQ multiplex PCR; the TCRdb copy retains only in-frame clones and omits some. The sample consists of around 100,000 clones, 75% of them appearing once. The sequence came from a man in his fifties in good health and CMV-seronegative. Sequenced input: PBMCs. This sequence joins TRBV10-3 and TRBJ2-5; D might be TRBD2 (6 bases). The CDR3 bases are TGTGCCATCAGTGCCAGCGGGCCCCAAGAGACCCAGTACTTC. This sequence encodes CAISASGPQETQYF.